These 21 T cell receptor beta chains were sequenced from one sample in a study of blood T cell repertoires in COVID-19. TCRdb's table, derived via immunoSEQ multiplex PCR, lists solely in-frame clones and lacks some. The sample shows about 90,000 clones, about 90% of them seen only once. The source material was peripheral blood. The receptors originated from a man in his fifties with COVID-19, enrolled during active disease.

The chain joins TRBV28 to TRBJ1-2; tentatively, D is TRBD1 (5 bases). The germline V and J ends were trimmed by 8 bases and 2 bases, with 9 bases remaining between them. This CDR3 has 12 residues. Germline values: CDR1 MDHEN, CDR2 SYDVKM. The CDR3 DNA reads as TGTGCCAGCGATCCAGGGAACTATGGCTACACCTTC. Protein sequence: CASDPGNYGYTF.

This chain connects TRBV10-3 to TRBJ1-1; 10 bases are a match to TRBD1. The germline V gene encodes CDR1 ENHRY and CDR2 SYGVKD. The CDR3 loop spans 12 amino acids. The trim removed 10 bases at V and 5 bases at J, leaving 4 bases unmatched. The CDR3 nucleotides read TGTGCCAGTGGGACAGGGGTTACTGAAGCTTTCTTT. Translated: CASGTGVTEAFF.

The rearrangement uses TRBV6-6 and TRBJ2-3; 11 positions agree with TRBD2. The V and J ends lost 8 bases and 0 bases, in that order; junction bases with no gene match: 4. Germline CDR1 reads MNHNY; CDR2 reads SVGAGI (reference sequence). The CDR3 loop spans 15 amino acids. CDR3 sequence reads: CASLTSGGSTDTQYF. The CDR3 nucleotides are TGTGCCAGCCTTACTAGCGGGGGTAGCACAGATACGCAGTATTTT.

The chain recombines TRBV6-2 or TRBV6-3 with TRBJ1-5, with 8 bases identical to TRBD1. Germline V CDR1 and CDR2: MNHEY, SVGEGT. After removal of 0 bases from V and 2 bases from J, the junction contained 3 bases not matched to a gene. This CDR3 contains 16 residues. CDR3 sequence reads: CASSYSQGQGNQPQHF. The CDR3 DNA is TGTGCCAGCAGTTACTCGCAGGGACAGGGCAATCAGCCCCAGCATTTT.

The J gene is TRBJ1-1, the V gene TRBV7-9; 10 nucleotides agree with TRBD1. Germline CDR1 is SEHNR and CDR2 is FQNEAQ (reference sequence). After removal of 7 bases from V and 5 bases from J, the junction contained 10 bases not matched to a gene. The CDR3 contains 15 residues. The CDR3 nucleotides read TGTGCCAGCACCTCGGGGGACAGGGGTTGGACTGAAGCTTTCTTT. Amino acids: CASTSGDRGWTEAFF.

The chain employs TRBV12-3 or TRBV12-4 and TRBJ1-1, with D unresolved. V lost 2 bases, J lost 7 bases, and 5 bases lay in between. This CDR3 region has 11 residues. The CDR3 here is CASSLSGEAFF. DNA for the CDR3: TGTGCCAGCAGTTTAAGCGGTGAAGCTTTCTTT.

V is TRBV5-4 and J is TRBJ2-1; 11 nucleotides agree with TRBD2. The length of the CDR3 is 16 residues. The germline gives CDR1 SGHNT, CDR2 YYREEE (reference sequence). Germline trimming cut 0 bases from V and 7 bases from J; bases unmatched to any gene: 6. The CDR3 loop reads CASSLGLAGGGNEQFF. The DNA for the CDR3 is TGTGCCAGCAGCTTGGGTCTAGCGGGGGGTGGGAATGAGCAGTTCTTC. Using reference TRBV5-4 and TRBJ2-1 for the parts outside the CDR3, the full variable domain is ETGVTQSPTHLIKTRGQQVTLRCSSQSGHNTVSWYQQALGQGPQFIFQYYREEENGRGNFPPRFSGLQFPNYSSELNVNALELDDSALYLCASSLGLAGGGNEQFFGPGTRLTVL.

The chain recombines TRBV7-2 with TRBJ2-3; D is possibly TRBD1 (6 bases). The CDR3 runs to 14 residues. CDR1 SGHTA and CDR2 FQGNSA come from the germline V gene. The V end lost 7 bases, the J end lost 6 bases, and 17 bases lay between the germline ends. CDR3 loop: CASTKGVIRDTQYF. In DNA form, the CDR3 reads TGTGCCAGCACCAAGGGGGTGATTCGGGATACGCAGTATTTT.

This clone was seen a few times. The chain recombines TRBV5-1 with TRBJ1-6; 8 positions agree with TRBD1. The CDR3 totals 15 residues. The germline V gene has CDR1 SGHRS and CDR2 YFSETQ. After removal of 8 bases from V and 8 bases from J, the junction contained 12 bases not matched to a gene. CDR3 residues: CASSFVGTGDSPLHF. CDR3 in DNA: TGCGCCAGTTCATTTGTCGGGACAGGAGATTCACCCCTCCACTTT.

This clone was seen only a few times. CDR3 in DNA: TGTGCCAGCAGGACAGGGGCGGGTTCACCCCTCCACTTT. Translation: CASRTGAGSPLHF. The chain employs TRBV2 and TRBJ1-6, with 8 nucleotides matching TRBD1. CDR1 is SNHLY, CDR2 FYNNEI, per germline. The ends lost 6 bases at V and 9 bases at J; junction bases unmatched: 4. The CDR3 consists of 13 residues.

V is TRBV5-5 and J is TRBJ1-4, with TRBD1 identical over 7 bases. J lost 5 bases, V lost 4 bases, and 8 bases had no gene match. The germline V gene encodes CDR1 SGHKS and CDR2 YYEKEE (reference sequence). The CDR3 sequence is 15 residues long. The CDR3 DNA reads as TGTGCCAGCAGCCTGGGACAGTCAAACAATGAAAAACTGTTTTTT. Protein product: CASSLGQSNNEKLFF.

A note on this clone: The conserved phenylalanine or tryptophan is not found at the CDR3 terminus, so this likely reflects a read error. The DNA is omitted, as the CDR3 cannot be located on it reliably, and the CDR3 follows TCRdb's listing. The chain uses TRBV28 and TRBJ1-2. Including both end residues, the CDR3 is 14 amino acids long. The germline V gene has CDR1 MDHEN and CDR2 SYDVKM. The CDR3 is CASSSPGAVVGDLD.

The rearrangement links TRBV6-2 or TRBV6-3 to TRBJ1-2; possibly TRBD1 for D (6 bases). Germline-derived CDR1 and CDR2 are MNHEY and SVGEGT. Trimming cost V 5 bases and J 2 bases, with 15 bases left between them. CDR3 length: 15 amino acids. CDR3 loop: CASSNRDKTNYGYTF. DNA of the CDR3: TGTGCCAGCAGTAACCGGGACAAAACGAACTATGGCTACACCTTC.

The J gene is TRBJ1-5, the V gene TRBV4-1; TRBD1 aligns across 8 bases. Germline CDR1 reads MGHRA; CDR2 reads YSYEKL. The CDR3 runs to 15 residues. V shed 3 bases, J shed 6 bases, and the junction held 7 bases outside the gene matches. Written as DNA, the CDR3 is TGCGCCAGCAGCCACCCGGACAGGGTAGGTCAGCCCCAGCATTTT. Translation: CASSHPDRVGQPQHF.

The chain joins TRBV4-1 to TRBJ2-7; D perhaps matches TRBD1 (6 bases). V was trimmed by 0 bases and J by 2 bases, leaving 11 bases between them. CDR1 is MGHRA, CDR2 YSYEKL, per germline. This CDR3 region has 15 residues. The CDR3 sequence is CASSQEIGDTYEQYF. DNA of the CDR3: TGCGCCAGCAGCCAAGAAATAGGGGACACCTACGAGCAGTACTTC.

The gene calls are TRBV7-2 and TRBJ1-6, with a weak D call TRBD1 (5 bases). Between the trimmed V and J ends, which lost 11 bases and 0 bases, there was a span of 11 bases. The CDR3 sequence is 14 residues long. Germline values: CDR1 SGHTA, CDR2 FQGNSA. As DNA, the CDR3 is TGTGCCGGGGGGGGGAGCTCCTATAATTCACCCCTCCACTTT. It is translated as CAGGGSSYNSPLHF.

The CDR3 bases are TGCAGCGTTGGCCTAGCGGGGAACTACGGGACCCAGTACTTC. Translation gives CSVGLAGNYGTQYF. The chain joins TRBV29-1 to TRBJ2-5; 9 bases map to TRBD2. This CDR3 region has 14 residues. After removal of 4 bases from V and 7 bases from J, the junction contained 10 bases not matched to a gene. Germline assignment: CDR1 SQVTM and CDR2 ANQGSEA.

J is TRBJ2-2 and V is TRBV28; D is possibly TRBD1 (5 bases). The CDR3 covers 15 residues. V lost 6 bases and J 6 bases, leaving 17 bases between the germline ends. CDR1 and CDR2 (germline): MDHEN, SYDVKM. The chain's CDR3 is CASSPLRGPAGELFF. The CDR3 bases are TGTGCCAGCAGCCCCCTTAGGGGCCCAGCCGGGGAGCTGTTTTTT.

The chain couples TRBV12-3 or TRBV12-4 to TRBJ1-2, with TRBD1 as a possible D gene (6 bases). The V end lost 8 bases, the J end lost 4 bases, and 11 bases lay between the germline ends. This CDR3 contains 12 residues. CDR3 loop: CASGWGLYGYTF. In DNA form, the CDR3 reads TGTGCCAGCGGTTGGGGGCTCTATGGCTACACCTTC.

The rearrangement joins TRBV11-2 to TRBJ2-7; 7 bases are a match to TRBD1. Germline trimming cut 2 bases from V and 3 bases from J; bases unmatched to any gene: 19. CDR1 is SGHAT and CDR2 is FQNNGV in the germline V gene. The CDR3 covers 19 residues. The CDR3 sequence is CASSLWFYRQGGSHYEQYF. CDR3 DNA: TGTGCCAGCAGCTTATGGTTCTATAGACAGGGTGGGTCGCACTACGAGCAGTACTTC. The full variable domain, in which reference TRBV11-2 and TRBJ2-7 provide the parts outside the CDR3, is EAGVAQSPRYKIIEKRQSVAFWCNPISGHATLYWYQQILGQGPKLLIQFQNNGVVDDSQLPKDRFSAERLKGVDSTLKIQPAKLEDSAVYLCASSLWFYRQGGSHYEQYFGPGTRLTVT.

This chain links TRBV7-3 with TRBJ2-4, with D tentatively TRBD1 (6 bases). The CDR3 sequence is 17 residues long. Trimming took 3 bases from V and 0 from J, leaving 15 bases between them. Germline assignment: CDR1 SGHTA and CDR2 FQGTGA. The CDR3 region is CASSFHRDPLAKNIQYF. The CDR3 DNA reads TGTGCCAGCAGCTTCCACAGGGATCCACTAGCCAAAAACATTCAGTACTTC.